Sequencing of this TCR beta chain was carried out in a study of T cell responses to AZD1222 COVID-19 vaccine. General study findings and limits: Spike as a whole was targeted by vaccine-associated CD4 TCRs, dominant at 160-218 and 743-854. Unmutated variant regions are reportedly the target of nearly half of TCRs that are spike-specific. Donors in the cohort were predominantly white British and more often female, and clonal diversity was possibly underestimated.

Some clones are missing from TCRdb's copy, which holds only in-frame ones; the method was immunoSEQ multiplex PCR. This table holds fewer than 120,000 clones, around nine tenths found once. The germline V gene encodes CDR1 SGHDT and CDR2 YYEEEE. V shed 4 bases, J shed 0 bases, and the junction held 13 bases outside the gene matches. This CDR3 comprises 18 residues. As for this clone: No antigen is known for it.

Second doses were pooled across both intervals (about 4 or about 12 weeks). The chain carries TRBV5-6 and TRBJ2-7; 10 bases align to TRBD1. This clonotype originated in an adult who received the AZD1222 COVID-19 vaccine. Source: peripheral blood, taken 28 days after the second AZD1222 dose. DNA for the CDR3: TGTGCCAGCAGCGCCGGGACAGGGGCCTTTCTGGGCTCCTACGAGCAGTACTTC. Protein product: CASSAGTGAFLGSYEQYF.